These T cell receptor beta chains were read from a single sample in a study of T cells in tuberculosis. The method was immunoSEQ multiplex PCR; TCRdb's version includes in-frame clones alone and lacks a portion of them. This sample has about 34,000 clones, with 90% to 95% found just once. The specimen was PBMCs. All receptors derive from a donor between 5 and 29 years old with latent tuberculosis or without tuberculosis infection. The conserved cysteine and the conserved F or W are not part of the CDR3 here. Clone size, where shown, is once, few, many, or a class for clones that have expanded.

cdr3_aa j_call clone_size v_call
ASILSPTSYTGELF TRBJ2-2 - TRBV5-1
ASSSGQLYY TRBJ2-7 - TRBV7-2
ASSQDQGSPNTEAF TRBJ1-1 - TRBV4-2
ASFTPQGALTEKLF TRBJ1-4 - TRBV28
ASSPWRGAYNEQF TRBJ2-1 once TRBV9
ASSLGQGEAKLF TRBJ1-4 - TRBV6-5
ASSQFGGRQETQY TRBJ2-5 - TRBV4-2
ASSPRGETQY TRBJ2-5 - TRBV18
ASSLEGDSNQPQH TRBJ1-5 - TRBV5-8
ASRRLGVPTTDTQY TRBJ2-3 - TRBV28
ASSGRPGQPYEQY TRBJ2-7 - TRBV5-1
ASSLSRLGHSGEKLF TRBJ1-4 - TRBV7-9